A single sample is the source of the 28 T cell receptor beta chains below, sequenced in a study of control samples from healthy donors and cancer patients (dated by TCRdb to 2019 to 2021). Library generation was performed with the immunoSEQ multiplex PCR assay. Not all clones reach the TCRdb copy of this immuneACCESS table, which keeps in-frame sequences only. Checked studies attribute under half of the gap to unresolved V genes and leave the rest unexplained. This sample holds about 110,000 clones; approximately 93% were observed only once. 7.8% of the sample comes from the top ten. Sequenced material: blood. The receptors derive from a woman under 30 in good health.

V gene TRBV28 combines with J gene TRBJ1-2, with TRBD1 matching 8 bases. J was trimmed by 6 bases and V by 7 bases; bases with no gene match: 7. The CDR3 has 13 residues. Germline V CDR1 and CDR2: MDHEN, SYDVKM. The CDR3 here is CASTNSGGDGYTF. CDR3 sequence (DNA): TGTGCCAGCACAAATTCAGGGGGCGATGGCTACACCTTC.

This clone was counted a few times. The V call is TRBV7-2, the J call TRBJ1-2; possible D gene TRBD1, 5 bases. The CDR3 spans 15 residues. CDR1 is SGHTA, CDR2 FQGNSA, per germline. The V end was cut by 6 bases, the J end by 0 bases, with 14 bases between. In nucleotides, the CDR3 is TGTGCCAGCAGGATAACAGGCAACCCTAACTATGGCTACACCTTC. It codes for CASRITGNPNYGYTF. The complete variable domain, with remaining parts taken from reference TRBV7-2 and TRBJ1-2, reads GAGVSQSPSNKVTEKGKDVELRCDPISGHTALYWYRQSLGQGLEFLIYFQGNSAPDKSGLPSDRFSAERTGGSVSTLTIQRTQQEDSAVYLCASRITGNPNYGYTFGSGTRLTVV.

Only one count was recorded for this clone. This chain connects TRBV5-1 to TRBJ1-3; weak D call: TRBD1 (6 bases). This CDR3 has 16 amino acids. Germline V gene lookup returns CDR1 SGHRS and CDR2 YFSETQ. V was clipped by 3 bases and J by 0 bases, with 13 bases between them. The chain's CDR3 is CASSSTGINSGNTIYF. The DNA of the CDR3 is TGCGCCAGCAGCTCCACAGGGATTAACTCTGGAAACACCATATATTTT. Using reference TRBV5-1 and TRBJ1-3 for the parts outside the CDR3, the full variable domain is KAGVTQTPRYLIKTRGQQVTLSCSPISGHRSVSWYQQTPGQGLQFLFEYFSETQRNKGNFPGRFSGRQFSNSRSEMNVSTLELGDSALYLCASSSTGINSGNTIYFGEGSWLTVV.

The chain uses TRBV2 and TRBJ1-2, with no clear D. Germline V gene data show CDR1 as SNHLY and CDR2 as FYNNEI. Trimming removed 6 bases from V and 2 bases from J, with 7 bases in between. The CDR3 totals 12 residues. The CDR3 is CASRLDNYGYTF. The CDR3 bases are TGTGCCAGCAGGCTGGACAACTATGGCTACACCTTC.

J is TRBJ1-4 and V is TRBV20-1; 7 bases agree with TRBD1. CDR3 length: 15 residues. The germline CDR1 and CDR2 sequences are DFQATT and SNEGSKA (reference sequence). The J segment lost 4 bases and the V segment lost 3 bases, leaving 8 bases of the junction unmatched. CDR3 loop: CSASRQGGDNEKLFF. The CDR3 DNA follows: TGCAGTGCTAGTAGACAGGGAGGGGATAATGAAAAACTGTTTTTT.

Details on this clone: Other DNA sequences within the sample encode an identical CDR3. J is TRBJ2-7 and V is TRBV28, with unresolved D. The germline V and J ends were trimmed by 6 bases and 2 bases, with 5 bases remaining between them. The germline CDR1 and CDR2 sequences are MDHEN and SYDVKM. The length of the CDR3 is 11 residues. The CDR3 sequence: CASSLTYEQYF. The CDR3 DNA sequence: TGTGCCAGCAGCCTAACCTACGAGCAGTACTTC.

The gene calls are TRBV18 and TRBJ2-2; 11 bases match TRBD1. V lost 3 bases, J lost 7 bases, and 13 bases stayed unmatched. The CDR3 runs to 18 residues. Per germline, CDR1 KGHSH and CDR2 LQKENI. Here the CDR3 DNA reads TGTGCCAGCTCACCTTCGGACAGGGGGCGCGACTATGGCGGGGAGCTGTTTTTT. This sequence encodes CASSPSDRGRDYGGELFF. Complete variable domain (other parts from reference TRBV18 and TRBJ2-2): NAGVMQNPRHLVRRRGQEARLRCSPMKGHSHVYWYRQLPEEGLKFMVYLQKENIIDESGMPKERFSAEFPKEGPSILRIQQVVRGDSAAYFCASSPSDRGRDYGGELFFGEGSRLTVL.

The chain combines TRBV24-1 with TRBJ2-1, with 7 bases aligning to TRBD1. This CDR3 contains 15 residues. The trim removed 4 bases at V and 8 bases at J, leaving 10 bases unmatched. Germline CDR1 is KGHDR and CDR2 is SFDVKD. The CDR3 region is CATSDPGTASHEQFF. CDR3 nucleotides: TGTGCCACCAGTGACCCCGGGACAGCAAGCCATGAGCAGTTCTTC.

This chain uses TRBV3-1 (or the pseudogene TRBV3-2) with TRBJ2-5; maybe TRBD2 (5 bases). The CDR3 runs 18 residues. With 1 base removed from V and 3 bases from J, the gap between germline ends came to 21 bases. Germline V gene lookup returns CDR1 LGHDT and CDR2 YNNKEL (reference sequence). The CDR3 sequence: CASSQGWARAAWEETQYF. In nucleotides, the CDR3 is TGTGCCAGCAGCCAAGGGTGGGCACGAGCGGCCTGGGAAGAGACCCAGTACTTC.

The J gene is TRBJ1-3, the V gene TRBV9; 9 bases align to TRBD1. The CDR3 covers 15 residues. Germline CDR1 is SGDLS and CDR2 is YYNGEE. J lost 4 bases, V lost 3 bases, and 5 bases had no gene match. Written as DNA, the CDR3 is TGTGCCAGCAGCGGGGGGACAGGGACGGGAAACACCATATATTTT. Translated, it gives CASSGGTGTGNTIYF.

This chain connects TRBV3-1 (or the pseudogene TRBV3-2) to TRBJ1-1; D may be TRBD1 (6 bases). CDR3 length: 14 amino acids. Between the trimmed V and J ends, which lost 2 bases and 4 bases, there was a span of 11 bases. Germline CDR1 and CDR2: LGHDT and YNNKEL (reference sequence). CDR3 DNA sequence: TGTGCCAGCAGCCAAAGAGGGACAAGCACTGAAGCTTTCTTT. Its translation is CASSQRGTSTEAFF.

The chain couples TRBV3-1 (or the pseudogene TRBV3-2) to TRBJ2-1; 10 nucleotides line up with TRBD2. J was trimmed by 3 bases and V by 1 base; bases with no gene match: 0. CDR3 length equals 15 residues. CDR1 and CDR2 (germline): LGHDT, YNNKEL (reference sequence). In DNA, the CDR3 is TGTGCCAGCAGCCAAGTAGCGGGGGGCTACAATGAGCAGTTCTTC. This gives the protein CASSQVAGGYNEQFF.

This chain links TRBV27 with TRBJ1-5, with D possibly matching TRBD1 (5 bases). V shed 5 bases and J shed 0 bases, with 20 bases lying between them. The germline CDR1 and CDR2 sequences are MNHEY and SMNVEV (reference sequence). The CDR3 extends over 18 amino acids. For the CDR3, the DNA is TGTGCCAGCAGTCCAACCCCCCCGACAGATTATAGCAATCAGCCCCAGCATTTT. Translated, it gives CASSPTPPTDYSNQPQHF.

The chain couples TRBV5-1 to TRBJ2-7; TRBD1 matches at 8 bases. Germline-derived CDR1 and CDR2 are SGHRS and YFSETQ. V lost 0 bases and J lost 4; bases outside the gene matches: 3. This CDR3 is 14 amino acids long. CDR3: CASSLGTGNYEQYF. As DNA, the CDR3 is TGCGCCAGCAGCTTGGGGACAGGGAATTACGAGCAGTACTTC.

This sequence joins TRBV7-2 and TRBJ2-3; TRBD2 might be the D (7 bases). V shed 5 bases and J shed 7 bases, with 16 bases lying between them. The CDR3 spans 14 residues. Germline V gene sequence: CDR1 SGHTA, CDR2 FQGNSA. The CDR3 coding sequence is TGTGCCAGCAGCCTTAAGGGGGGGCCGAATACGCAGTATTTT. Protein sequence: CASSLKGGPNTQYF.

V usage is TRBV28 and J usage is TRBJ2-7, with TRBD2 matching over 7 bases. Germline CDR1 MDHEN, CDR2 SYDVKM. The CDR3 runs 14 residues. With 9 bases clipped from V and 4 bases from J, the junction kept 12 bases outside the gene matches. The CDR3 sequence: CASSAGERKYEQYF. CDR3 bases: TGTGCCAGTAGTGCGGGGGAGCGCAAATACGAGCAGTACTTC.

The chain uses TRBV27 and TRBJ1-1; D is perhaps TRBD1 (5 bases). V was pared by 8 bases and J by 5 bases, with 18 bases between. Germline lookup yields CDR1 MNHEY and CDR2 SMNVEV (reference sequence). The CDR3 sequence is 14 residues long. CDR3 coding DNA: TGTGCCAGCTCTATTAGGGACCGATGGACTGAAGCTTTCTTT. The encoded protein is CASSIRDRWTEAFF.

The chain links TRBV11-3 to TRBJ2-3; D is unresolved. CDR1 is SGHNT and CDR2 is YENEEA in the germline V gene. This CDR3 has 12 residues. V lost 4 bases and J lost 4, with 6 bases in between. This CDR3 is CASSSRSDTQYF. CDR3 nucleotide sequence: TGTGCCAGCAGCTCCCGGTCAGATACGCAGTATTTT.

The genes are TRBV7-2 and TRBJ2-1; perhaps TRBD2 as D (5 bases). The ends were cut back, 4 bases at V and 0 bases at J, with 7 bases in the middle. Germline V lookup: CDR1 SGHTA, CDR2 FQGNSA. The length of the CDR3 is 14 residues. The CDR3 DNA follows: TGTGCCAGCAGCTGGGAGAGCTCCTACAATGAGCAGTTCTTC. Protein product: CASSWESSYNEQFF.

V and J are TRBV30 and TRBJ1-2; D perhaps matches TRBD1 (5 bases). The ends were cut back, 3 bases at V and 14 bases at J, with 16 bases in the middle. Germline V lookup: CDR1 GTSNPN, CDR2 SVGIG (reference sequence). This CDR3 is built from 11 residues. The DNA for the CDR3 is TGTGCCTGGAGCCCTTCGGGAGGGGAAACCTTC. Translation: CAWSPSGGETF.

The rearrangement joins TRBV30 to TRBJ1-4, with D perhaps TRBD1 (5 bases). This CDR3 comprises 15 residues. The germline V and J ends were trimmed by 1 base and 0 bases, with 9 bases remaining between them. Germline CDR1 is GTSNPN and CDR2 is SVGIG (reference sequence). CDR3 residues: CAWSAGYSTNEKLFF. The DNA of the CDR3 is TGTGCCTGGAGTGCAGGGTACTCAACTAATGAAAAACTGTTTTTT.

V and J are TRBV7-2 and TRBJ2-1; maybe TRBD1 (5 bases). V shed 9 bases and J shed 4 bases, with 13 bases lying between them. Germline CDR1 is SGHTA and CDR2 is FQGNSA. The CDR3 covers 13 residues. CDR3 residues: CASGGANYNEQFF. CDR3 coding DNA: TGTGCCAGTGGTGGGGCTAATTACAATGAGCAGTTCTTC.

V gene TRBV5-1 combines with J gene TRBJ2-7; 10 bases align to TRBD2. The CDR3 length is 16 residues. The V gene's germline CDR1 is SGHRS and CDR2 YFSETQ. V shed 0 bases and J 4 bases; nucleotides not matched to a gene: 7. The CDR3 sequence is CASSLAGTSVVYEQYF. As DNA, the CDR3 is TGCGCCAGCAGCTTGGCCGGGACTAGCGTGGTGTACGAGCAGTACTTC.

The CDR3, as DNA: TGTGCCAGCAGTTTAGGGACAGGGTTCAGATACGAGCAGTACTTC. Translated, it gives CASSLGTGFRYEQYF. The chain recombines TRBV28 with TRBJ2-7; TRBD1 matches at 9 bases. Trimming cost V 2 bases and J 4 bases; bases outside gene matches: 6. The CDR3 loop spans 15 amino acids. Looked up from germline, CDR1 is MDHEN and CDR2 is SYDVKM.

The chain links TRBV5-1 to TRBJ2-5; D perhaps matches TRBD2 (5 bases). This CDR3 spans 14 amino acids. Trimming removed 1 base at V and 0 bases at J, with 7 bases between. The germline CDR1 and CDR2 sequences are SGHRS and YFSETQ. The CDR3 loop reads CASSLRGYQETQYF. The CDR3 DNA reads as TGCGCCAGCAGCTTGCGCGGGTACCAAGAGACCCAGTACTTC.

This clone was recorded a few times. The J gene is TRBJ2-1, the V gene TRBV5-6; D is unclear. From germline, CDR1 is SGHDT and CDR2 YYEEEE. This CDR3 has 15 amino acids. V was shortened by 0 bases and J by 4 bases, with 11 bases between the two germline ends. This CDR3 reads CASSLVSNQYNEQFF. The DNA of the CDR3 is TGTGCCAGCAGCTTGGTTAGCAATCAATACAATGAGCAGTTCTTC.

The rearrangement uses TRBV6-2 or TRBV6-3 and TRBJ2-2, with D perhaps TRBD2 (6 bases). V lost 4 bases and J 2 bases, leaving 14 bases between the germline ends. Germline-derived CDR1 and CDR2 are MNHEY and SVGEGT. The CDR3 contains 16 residues. In DNA, the CDR3 is TGTGCCAGCAGTTCCTTGACTAGGGTTAACACCGGGGAGCTGTTTTTT. This encodes CASSSLTRVNTGELFF.

This chain connects TRBV13 to TRBJ2-3; D not certain. The germline CDR1 and CDR2 sequences are PRHDT and FYEKMQ (reference sequence). The germline V and J ends were trimmed by 2 bases and 1 base, with 4 bases remaining between them. The CDR3 has 13 amino acids. CDR3: CASSLPGTDTQYF. As DNA, the CDR3 is TGTGCCAGCAGCTTACCCGGCACAGATACGCAGTATTTT.